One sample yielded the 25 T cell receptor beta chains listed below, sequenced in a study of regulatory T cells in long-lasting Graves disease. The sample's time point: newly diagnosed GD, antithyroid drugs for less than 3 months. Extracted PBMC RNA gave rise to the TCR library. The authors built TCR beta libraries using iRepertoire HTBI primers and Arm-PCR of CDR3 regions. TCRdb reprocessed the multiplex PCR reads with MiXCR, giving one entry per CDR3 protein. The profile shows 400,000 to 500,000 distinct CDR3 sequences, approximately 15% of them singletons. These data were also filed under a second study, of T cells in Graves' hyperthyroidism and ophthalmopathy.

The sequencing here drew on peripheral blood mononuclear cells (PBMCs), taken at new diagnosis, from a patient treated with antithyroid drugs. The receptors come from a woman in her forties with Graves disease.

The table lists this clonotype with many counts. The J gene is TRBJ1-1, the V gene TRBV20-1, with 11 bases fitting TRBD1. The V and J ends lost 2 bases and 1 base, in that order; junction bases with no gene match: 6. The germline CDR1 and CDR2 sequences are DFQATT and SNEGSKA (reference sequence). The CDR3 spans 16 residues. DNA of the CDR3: TGCAGTGCTAGACAAGGGACAGGGGGTTGGAACACTGAAGCTTTCTTT. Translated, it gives CSARQGTGGWNTEAFF.

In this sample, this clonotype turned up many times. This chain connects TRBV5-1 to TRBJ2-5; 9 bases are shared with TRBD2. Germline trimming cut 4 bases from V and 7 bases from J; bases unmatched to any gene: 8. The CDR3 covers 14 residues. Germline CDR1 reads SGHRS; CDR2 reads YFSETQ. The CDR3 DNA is TGCGCCAGCAGCCCGACTAGCGGACCAAGGACCCAGTACTTC. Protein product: CASSPTSGPRTQYF. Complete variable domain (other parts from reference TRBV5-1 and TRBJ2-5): KAGVTQTPRYLIKTRGQQVTLSCSPISGHRSVSWYQQTPGQGLQFLFEYFSETQRNKGNFPGRFSGRQFSNSRSEMNVSTLELGDSALYLCASSPTSGPRTQYFGPGTRLLVL.

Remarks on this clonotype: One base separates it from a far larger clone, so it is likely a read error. The CDR3: CASSDLPGLAGGETQYF. The DNA of the CDR3 is TGTGCCAGCAGTGACCTCCCGGGACTAGCGGGAGGAGAGACCCAGTACTTC. The genes are TRBV2 and TRBJ2-5; 15 bases line up with TRBD2. V lost 3 bases to trimming and J lost 4 bases; unmatched junction nucleotides: 6. This CDR3 spans 17 amino acids. CDR1 SNHLY and CDR2 FYNNEI come from the germline V gene.

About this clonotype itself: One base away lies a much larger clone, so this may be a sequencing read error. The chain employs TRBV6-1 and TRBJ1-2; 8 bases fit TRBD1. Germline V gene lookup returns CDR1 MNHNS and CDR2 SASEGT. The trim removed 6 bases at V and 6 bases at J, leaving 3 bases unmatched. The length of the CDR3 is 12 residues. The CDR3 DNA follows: TGTGCCAGCAGCCGGACAGGGAATGGCTACACCTTC. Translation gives CASSRTGNGYTF.

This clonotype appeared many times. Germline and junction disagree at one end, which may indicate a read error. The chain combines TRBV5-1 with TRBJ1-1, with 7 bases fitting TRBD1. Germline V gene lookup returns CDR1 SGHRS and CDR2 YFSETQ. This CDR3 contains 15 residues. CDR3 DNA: TGTGCCAGCAAGGTTGAGGGGGCGAGGAACACTGAAGCTTTCTTT. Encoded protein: CASKVEGARNTEAFF. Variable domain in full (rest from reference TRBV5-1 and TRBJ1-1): KAGVTQTPRYLIKTRGQQVTLSCSPISGHRSVSWYQQTPGQGLQFLFEYFSETQRNKGNFPGRFSGRQFSNSRSEMNVSTLELGDSALYLCASKVEGARNTEAFFGQGTRLTVV.

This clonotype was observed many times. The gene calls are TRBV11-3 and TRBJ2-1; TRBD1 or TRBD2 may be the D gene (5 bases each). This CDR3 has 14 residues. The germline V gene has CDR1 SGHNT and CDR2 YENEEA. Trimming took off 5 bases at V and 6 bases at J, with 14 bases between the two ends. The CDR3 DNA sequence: TGTGCCAGCAGCAATCGGGGCACCGCCAATGAGCAGTTCTTC. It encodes CASSNRGTANEQFF.

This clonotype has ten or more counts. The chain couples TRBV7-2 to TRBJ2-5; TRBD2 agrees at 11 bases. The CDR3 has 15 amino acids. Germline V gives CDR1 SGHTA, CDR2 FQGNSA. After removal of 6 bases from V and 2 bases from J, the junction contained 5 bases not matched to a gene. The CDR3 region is CASRTGLAAQETQYF. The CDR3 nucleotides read TGTGCCAGCAGAACGGGACTAGCGGCTCAAGAGACCCAGTACTTC.

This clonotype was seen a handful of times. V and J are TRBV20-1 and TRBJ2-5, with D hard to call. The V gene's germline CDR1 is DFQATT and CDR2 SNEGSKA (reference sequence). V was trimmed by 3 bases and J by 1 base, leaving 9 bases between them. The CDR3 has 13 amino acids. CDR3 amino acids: CSARVPPQETQYF. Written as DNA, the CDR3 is TGCAGTGCTAGGGTCCCCCCCCAAGAGACCCAGTACTTC.

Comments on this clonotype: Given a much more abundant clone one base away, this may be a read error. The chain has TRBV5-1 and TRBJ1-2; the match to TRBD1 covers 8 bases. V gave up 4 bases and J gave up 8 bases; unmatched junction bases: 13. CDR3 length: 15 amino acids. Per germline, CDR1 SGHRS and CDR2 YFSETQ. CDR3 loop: CASSPTGEGEDGYTF. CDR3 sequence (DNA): TGCGCCAGCAGCCCGACAGGGGAGGGAGAGGACGGCTACACCTTC.

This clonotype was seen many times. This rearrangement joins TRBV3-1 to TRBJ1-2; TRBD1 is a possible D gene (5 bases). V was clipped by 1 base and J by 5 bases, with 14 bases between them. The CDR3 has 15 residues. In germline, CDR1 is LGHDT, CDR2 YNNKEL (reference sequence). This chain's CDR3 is CASSQVHQGIYGYTF. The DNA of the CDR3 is TGTGCCAGCAGCCAAGTCCATCAGGGTATTTATGGCTACACCTTC.

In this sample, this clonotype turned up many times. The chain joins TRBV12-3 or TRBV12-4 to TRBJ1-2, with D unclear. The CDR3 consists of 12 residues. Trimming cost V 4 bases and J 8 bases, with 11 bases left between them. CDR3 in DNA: TGTGCCAGCAGTTACGGGTCCCAGGGCTACACCTTC. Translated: CASSYGSQGYTF.

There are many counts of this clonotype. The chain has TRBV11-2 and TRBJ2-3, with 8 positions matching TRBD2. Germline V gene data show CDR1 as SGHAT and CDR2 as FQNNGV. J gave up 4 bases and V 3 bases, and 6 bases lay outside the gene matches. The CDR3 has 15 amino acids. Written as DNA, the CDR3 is TGTGCCAGCAGCTTCCGCGGGAGGATGGCAGATACGCAGTATTTT. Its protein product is CASSFRGRMADTQYF.

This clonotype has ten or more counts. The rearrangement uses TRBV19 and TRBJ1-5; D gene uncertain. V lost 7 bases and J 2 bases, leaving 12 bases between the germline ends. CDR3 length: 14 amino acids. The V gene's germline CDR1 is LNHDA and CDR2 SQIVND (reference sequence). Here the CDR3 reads CASNLAGGNQPQHF. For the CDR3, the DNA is TGTGCCAGTAATTTGGCGGGCGGCAATCAGCCCCAGCATTTT.

CDR3 coding DNA: TGTGCCAGCAGTTACGGGGGGGGGCCTAGCACAGATACGCAGTATTTT. Its translation: CASSYGGGPSTDTQYF. The rearrangement joins TRBV6-5 to TRBJ2-3; the D gene is possibly TRBD2 (7 bases). The CDR3 totals 16 residues. CDR1 is MNHEY and CDR2 is SVGAGI in the germline V gene. Between the trimmed V and J ends, which lost 2 bases and 0 bases, there was a span of 12 bases.

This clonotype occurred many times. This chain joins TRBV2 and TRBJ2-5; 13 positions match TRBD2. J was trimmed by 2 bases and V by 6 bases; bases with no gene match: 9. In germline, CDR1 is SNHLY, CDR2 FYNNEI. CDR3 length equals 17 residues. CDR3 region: CASSPGLAGREQETQYF. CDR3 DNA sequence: TGTGCCAGCAGCCCGGGACTAGCGGGACGGGAACAAGAGACCCAGTACTTC.

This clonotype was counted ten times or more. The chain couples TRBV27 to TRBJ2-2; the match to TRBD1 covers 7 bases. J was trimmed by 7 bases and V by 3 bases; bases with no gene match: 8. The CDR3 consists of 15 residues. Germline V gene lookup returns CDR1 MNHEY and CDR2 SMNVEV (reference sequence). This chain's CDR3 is CASSFSRQGGGELFF. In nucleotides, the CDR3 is TGTGCCAGCAGTTTTTCTAGACAGGGCGGCGGGGAGCTGTTTTTT.

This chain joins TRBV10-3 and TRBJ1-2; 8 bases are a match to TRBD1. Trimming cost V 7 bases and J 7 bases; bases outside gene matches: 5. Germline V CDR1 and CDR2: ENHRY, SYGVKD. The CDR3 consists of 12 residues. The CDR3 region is CAIKKGQAGYTF. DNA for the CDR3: TGTGCCATCAAAAAGGGACAGGCTGGCTACACCTTC.

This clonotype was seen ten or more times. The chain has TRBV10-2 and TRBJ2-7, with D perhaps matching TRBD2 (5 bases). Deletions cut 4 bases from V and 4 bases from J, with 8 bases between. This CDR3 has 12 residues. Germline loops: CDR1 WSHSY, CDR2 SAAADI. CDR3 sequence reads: CASSGESYEQYF. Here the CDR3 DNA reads TGCGCCAGCAGTGGGGAGTCTTACGAGCAGTACTTC.

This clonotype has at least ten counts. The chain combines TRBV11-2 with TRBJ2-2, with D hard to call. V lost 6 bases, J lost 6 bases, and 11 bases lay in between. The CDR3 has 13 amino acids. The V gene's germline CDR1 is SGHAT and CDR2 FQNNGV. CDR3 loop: CASSSLRSGELFF. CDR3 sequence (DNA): TGTGCCAGCAGTTCCCTTCGGTCCGGGGAGCTGTTTTTT.

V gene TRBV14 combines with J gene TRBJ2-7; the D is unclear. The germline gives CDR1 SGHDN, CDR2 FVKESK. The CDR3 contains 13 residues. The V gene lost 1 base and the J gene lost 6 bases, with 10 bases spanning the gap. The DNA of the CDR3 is TGTGCCAGCAGCCAAGCGTATTACGGCGAGCAGTACTTC. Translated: CASSQAYYGEQYF.

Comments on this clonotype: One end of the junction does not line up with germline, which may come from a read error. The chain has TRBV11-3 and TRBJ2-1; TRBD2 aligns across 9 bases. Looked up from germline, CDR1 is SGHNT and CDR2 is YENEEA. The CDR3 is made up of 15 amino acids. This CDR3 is CASSIGASGNDEQSF. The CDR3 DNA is TGTGCCAGCAGTATAGGTGCTAGCGGGAACGATGAGCAGTCCTTC.

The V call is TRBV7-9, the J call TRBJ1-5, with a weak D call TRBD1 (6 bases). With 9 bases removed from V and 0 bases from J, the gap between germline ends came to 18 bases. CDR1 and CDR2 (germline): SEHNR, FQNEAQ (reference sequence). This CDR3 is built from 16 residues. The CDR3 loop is CARSREGGNSNQPQHF. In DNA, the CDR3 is TGTGCCAGGAGTCGGGAGGGGGGAAATAGCAATCAGCCCCAGCATTTT.

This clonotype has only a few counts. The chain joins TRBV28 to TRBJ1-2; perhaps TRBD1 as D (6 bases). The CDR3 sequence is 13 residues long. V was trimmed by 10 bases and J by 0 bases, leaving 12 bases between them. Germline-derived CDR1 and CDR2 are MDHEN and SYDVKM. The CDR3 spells CATSGAANYGYTF. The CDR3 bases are TGTGCCACATCAGGGGCGGCTAACTATGGCTACACCTTC.

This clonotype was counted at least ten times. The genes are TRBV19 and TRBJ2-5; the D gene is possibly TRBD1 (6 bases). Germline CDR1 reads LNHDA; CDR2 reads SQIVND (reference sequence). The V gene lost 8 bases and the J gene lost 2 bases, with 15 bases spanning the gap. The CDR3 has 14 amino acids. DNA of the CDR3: TGTGCCAGTGCAACGGGGACAAATCAAGAGACCCAGTACTTC. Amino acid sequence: CASATGTNQETQYF.

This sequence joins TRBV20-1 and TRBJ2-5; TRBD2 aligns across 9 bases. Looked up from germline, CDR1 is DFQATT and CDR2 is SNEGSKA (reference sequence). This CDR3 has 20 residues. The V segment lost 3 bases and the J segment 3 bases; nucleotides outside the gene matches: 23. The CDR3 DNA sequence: TGCAGTGCTAGCACGGGACTAGCCGATTATCACCGGGCTATAAAAGAGACCCAGTACTTC. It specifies CSASTGLADYHRAIKETQYF.